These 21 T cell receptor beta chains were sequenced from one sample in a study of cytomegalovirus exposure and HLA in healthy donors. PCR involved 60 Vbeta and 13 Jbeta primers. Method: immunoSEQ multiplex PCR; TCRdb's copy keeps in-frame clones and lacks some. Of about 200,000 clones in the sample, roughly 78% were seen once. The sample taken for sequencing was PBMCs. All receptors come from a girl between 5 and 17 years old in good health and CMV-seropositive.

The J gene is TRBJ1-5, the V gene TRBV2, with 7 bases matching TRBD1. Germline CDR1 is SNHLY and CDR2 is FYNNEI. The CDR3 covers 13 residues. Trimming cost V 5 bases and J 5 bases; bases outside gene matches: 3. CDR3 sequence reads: CASSRTGDQPQHF. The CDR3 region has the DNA TGTGCCAGCAGTCGGACAGGTGATCAGCCCCAGCATTTT. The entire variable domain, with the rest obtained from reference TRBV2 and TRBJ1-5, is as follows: EPEVTQTPSHQVTQMGQEVILRCVPISNHLYFYWYRQILGQKVEFLVSFYNNEISEKSEIFDDQFSVERPDGSNFTLKIRSTKLEDSAMYFCASSRTGDQPQHFGDGTRLSIL.

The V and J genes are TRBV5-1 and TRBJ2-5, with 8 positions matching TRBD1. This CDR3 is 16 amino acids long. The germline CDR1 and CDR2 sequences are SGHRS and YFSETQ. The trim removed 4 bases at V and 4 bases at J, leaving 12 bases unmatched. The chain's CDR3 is CASSNAPGQGGETQYF. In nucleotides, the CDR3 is TGCGCCAGCAGCAACGCCCCCGGACAGGGTGGAGAGACCCAGTACTTC.

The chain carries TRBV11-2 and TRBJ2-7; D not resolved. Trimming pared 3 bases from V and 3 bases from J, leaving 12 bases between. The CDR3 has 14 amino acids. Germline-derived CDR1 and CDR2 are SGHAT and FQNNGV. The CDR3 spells CASSFKKRRYEQYF. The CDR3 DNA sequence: TGTGCCAGCAGCTTTAAAAAGCGCCGCTACGAGCAGTACTTC. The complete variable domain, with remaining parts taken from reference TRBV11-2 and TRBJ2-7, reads EAGVAQSPRYKIIEKRQSVAFWCNPISGHATLYWYQQILGQGPKLLIQFQNNGVVDDSQLPKDRFSAERLKGVDSTLKIQPAKLEDSAVYLCASSFKKRRYEQYFGPGTRLTVT.

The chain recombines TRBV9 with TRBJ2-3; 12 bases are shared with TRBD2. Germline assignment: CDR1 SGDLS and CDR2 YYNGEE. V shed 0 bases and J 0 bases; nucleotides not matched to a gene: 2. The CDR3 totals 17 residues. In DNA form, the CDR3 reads TGTGCCAGCAGCGTAGCTAGCGGGGGGGCCAGCACAGATACGCAGTATTTT. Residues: CASSVASGGASTDTQYF.

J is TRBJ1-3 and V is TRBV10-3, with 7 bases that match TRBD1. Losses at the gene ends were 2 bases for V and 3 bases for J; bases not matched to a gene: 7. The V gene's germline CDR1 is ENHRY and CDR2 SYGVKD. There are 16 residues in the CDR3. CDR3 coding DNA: TGTGCCATCAGTGAGCCGGAGGGGGCGTTTGGAAACACCATATATTTT. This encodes CAISEPEGAFGNTIYF.

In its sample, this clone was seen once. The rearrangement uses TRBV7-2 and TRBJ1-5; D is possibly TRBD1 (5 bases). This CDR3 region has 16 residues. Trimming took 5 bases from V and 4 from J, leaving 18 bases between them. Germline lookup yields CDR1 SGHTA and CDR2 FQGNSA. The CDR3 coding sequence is TGTGCCAGCAGCCTCGGAGGGGTAGGGAGAAATCAGCCCCAGCATTTT. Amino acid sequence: CASSLGGVGRNQPQHF. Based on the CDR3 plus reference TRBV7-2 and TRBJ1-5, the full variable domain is GAGVSQSPSNKVTEKGKDVELRCDPISGHTALYWYRQSLGQGLEFLIYFQGNSAPDKSGLPSDRFSAERTGGSVSTLTIQRTQQEDSAVYLCASSLGGVGRNQPQHFGDGTRLSIL.

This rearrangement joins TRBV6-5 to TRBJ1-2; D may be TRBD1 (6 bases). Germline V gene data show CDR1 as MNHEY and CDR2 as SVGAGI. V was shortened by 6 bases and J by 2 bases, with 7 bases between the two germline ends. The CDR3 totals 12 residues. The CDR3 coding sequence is TGTGCCAGCAGAGGACAGAACTATGGCTACACCTTC. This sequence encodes CASRGQNYGYTF.

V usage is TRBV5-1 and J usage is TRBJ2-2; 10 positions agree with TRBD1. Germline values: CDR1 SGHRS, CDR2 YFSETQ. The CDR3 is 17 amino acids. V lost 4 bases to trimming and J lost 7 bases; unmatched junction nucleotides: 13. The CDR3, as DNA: TGCGCCAGCAGCCACCCCCCGGGACAGGGGCCTGACGGGGAGCTGTTTTTT. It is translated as CASSHPPGQGPDGELFF.

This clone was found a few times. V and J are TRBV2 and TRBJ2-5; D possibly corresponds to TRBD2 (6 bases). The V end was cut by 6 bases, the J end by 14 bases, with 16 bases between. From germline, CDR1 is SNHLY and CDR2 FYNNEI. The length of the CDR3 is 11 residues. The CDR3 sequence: CASSPGLNPYF. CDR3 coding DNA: TGTGCCAGCAGCCCGGGACTGAACCCCTACTTC.

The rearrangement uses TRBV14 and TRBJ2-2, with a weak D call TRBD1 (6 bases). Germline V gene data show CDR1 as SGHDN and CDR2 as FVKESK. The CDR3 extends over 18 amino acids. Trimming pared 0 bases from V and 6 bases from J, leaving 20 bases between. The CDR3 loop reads CASSQDVTTGSRAGELFF. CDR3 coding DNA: TGTGCCAGCAGCCAAGATGTCACCACAGGGTCGCGAGCCGGGGAGCTGTTTTTT. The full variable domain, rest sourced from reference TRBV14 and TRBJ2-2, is EAGVTQFPSHSVIEKGQTVTLRCDPISGHDNLYWYRRVMGKEIKFLLHFVKESKQDESGMPNNRFLAERTGGTYSTLKVQPAELEDSGVYFCASSQDVTTGSRAGELFFGEGSRLTVL.

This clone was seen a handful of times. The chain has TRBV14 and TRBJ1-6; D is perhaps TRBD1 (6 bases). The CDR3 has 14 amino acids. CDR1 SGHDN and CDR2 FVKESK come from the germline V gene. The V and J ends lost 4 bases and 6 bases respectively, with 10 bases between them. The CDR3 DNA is TGTGCCAGCAGCCGCCGGGACATTAATTCACCCCTCCACTTT. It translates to CASSRRDINSPLHF. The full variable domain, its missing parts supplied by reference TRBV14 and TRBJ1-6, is EAGVTQFPSHSVIEKGQTVTLRCDPISGHDNLYWYRRVMGKEIKFLLHFVKESKQDESGMPNNRFLAERTGGTYSTLKVQPAELEDSGVYFCASSRRDINSPLHFGNGTRLTVT.

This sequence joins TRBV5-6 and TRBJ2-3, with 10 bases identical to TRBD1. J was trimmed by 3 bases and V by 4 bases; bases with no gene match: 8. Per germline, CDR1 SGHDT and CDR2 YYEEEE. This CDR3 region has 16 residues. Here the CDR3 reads CASSNPGTGATDTQYF. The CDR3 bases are TGTGCCAGCAGCAATCCCGGGACAGGGGCGACAGATACGCAGTATTTT.

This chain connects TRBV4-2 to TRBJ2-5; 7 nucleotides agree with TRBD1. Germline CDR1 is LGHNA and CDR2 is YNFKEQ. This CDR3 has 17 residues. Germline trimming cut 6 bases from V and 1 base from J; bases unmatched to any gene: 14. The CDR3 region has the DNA TGTGCCAGCAGGAAACAGGCAGGGACAGCGATCCAAGAGACCCAGTACTTC. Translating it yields CASRKQAGTAIQETQYF.

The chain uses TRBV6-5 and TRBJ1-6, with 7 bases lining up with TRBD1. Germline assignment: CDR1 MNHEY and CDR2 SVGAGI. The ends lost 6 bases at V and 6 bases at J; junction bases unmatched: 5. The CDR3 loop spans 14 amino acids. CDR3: CASRPTGFNSPLHF. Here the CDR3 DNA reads TGTGCCAGCAGGCCGACAGGGTTTAATTCACCCCTCCACTTT.

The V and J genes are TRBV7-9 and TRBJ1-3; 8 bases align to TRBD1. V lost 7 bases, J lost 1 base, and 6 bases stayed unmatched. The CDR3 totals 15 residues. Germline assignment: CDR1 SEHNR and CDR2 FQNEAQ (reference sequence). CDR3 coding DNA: TGTGCCAGCATCCGCAGGGGGCATTCTGGAAACACCATATATTTT. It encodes CASIRRGHSGNTIYF.

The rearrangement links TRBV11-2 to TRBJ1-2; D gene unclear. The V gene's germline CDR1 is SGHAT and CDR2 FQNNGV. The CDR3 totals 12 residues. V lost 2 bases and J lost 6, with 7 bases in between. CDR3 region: CASSLWANGYTF. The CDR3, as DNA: TGTGCCAGCAGCTTATGGGCAAATGGCTACACCTTC.

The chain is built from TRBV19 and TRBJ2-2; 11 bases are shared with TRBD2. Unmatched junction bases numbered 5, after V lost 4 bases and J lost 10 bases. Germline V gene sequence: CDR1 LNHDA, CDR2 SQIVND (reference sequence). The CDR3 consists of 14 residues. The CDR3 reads CASSKASGGLELFF. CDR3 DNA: TGTGCCAGTAGTAAAGCTAGCGGGGGGTTGGAGCTGTTTTTT.

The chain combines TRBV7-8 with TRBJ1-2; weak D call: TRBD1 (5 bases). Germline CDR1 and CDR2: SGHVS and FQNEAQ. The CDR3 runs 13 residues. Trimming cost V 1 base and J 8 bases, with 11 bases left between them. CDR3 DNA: TGTGCCAGCAGCTTAGGGGTATCAGGGGGCTACACCTTC. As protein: CASSLGVSGGYTF.

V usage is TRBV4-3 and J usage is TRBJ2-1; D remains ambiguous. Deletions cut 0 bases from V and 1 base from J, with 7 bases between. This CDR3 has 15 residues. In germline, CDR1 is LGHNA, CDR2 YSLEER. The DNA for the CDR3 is TGCGCCAGCAGCCAAGAACTACCGTCCTACAATGAGCAGTTCTTC. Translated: CASSQELPSYNEQFF.

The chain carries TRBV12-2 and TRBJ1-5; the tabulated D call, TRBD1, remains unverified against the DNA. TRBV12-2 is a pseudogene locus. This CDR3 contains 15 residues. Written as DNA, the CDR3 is TGTGCAAGTCGACTGGACAGGGAGAGCAATCAGCCCCAGCATTTT. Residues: CASRLDRESNQPQHF.

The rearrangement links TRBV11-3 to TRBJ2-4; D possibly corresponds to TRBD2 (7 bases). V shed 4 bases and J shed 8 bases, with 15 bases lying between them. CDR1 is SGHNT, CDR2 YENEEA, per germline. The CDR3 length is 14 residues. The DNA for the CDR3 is TGTGCCAGCAGCTCCGGACGGGGGGCGGACATTCAGTACTTC. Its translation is CASSSGRGADIQYF.